The 30 T cell receptor beta chains below were found in one sample sequenced in a study of blood T cells in healthy people across ages. A second roughly 6 to 11 cycle PCR used barcoded and J-beta primers. One entry per CDR3 protein results from TCRdb running MiXCR on the 5' RACE reads. The sample consists of around 2 million distinct CDR3 sequences, approximately 39% of them appearing once. The sequenced material came from blood. These TCRs come from a human donor in good health.

This clonotype was seen a few times. This chain uses TRBV29-1 with TRBJ2-5; 10 nucleotides align to TRBD1. Germline V gives CDR1 SQVTM, CDR2 ANQGSEA. The CDR3 extends over 14 amino acids. V shed 7 bases and J 7 bases; nucleotides not matched to a gene: 12. The CDR3 region is CSGSGDRGHRTQYF. CDR3 in DNA: TGCAGCGGCTCAGGAGACAGGGGGCATAGGACCCAGTACTTC.

The genes are TRBV3-1 and TRBJ2-5; 8 bases are a match to TRBD2. J lost 3 bases, V lost 2 bases, and 2 bases had no gene match. The CDR3 has 14 amino acids. The germline V gene encodes CDR1 LGHDT and CDR2 YNNKEL (reference sequence). DNA for the CDR3: TGTGCCAGCAGCCAAAAACTAGCGGAAGAGACCCAGTACTTC. This codes for CASSQKLAEETQYF.

Regarding this clonotype: The junction differs from germline at one of its ends, possibly a read error. This rearrangement joins TRBV29-1 to TRBJ2-7; TRBD2 matches at 11 bases. The CDR3 length is 14 residues. Germline values: CDR1 SQVTM, CDR2 ANQGSEA. For the CDR3, the DNA is TGCGGCGTTCGAGGACTAGCGGGTGTCTACGGGCAGTACTTC. Its translation is CGVRGLAGVYGQYF.

The chain recombines TRBV5-1 with TRBJ2-1, with 13 nucleotides matching TRBD2. The trim removed 6 bases at V and 0 bases at J, leaving 12 bases unmatched. This CDR3 is built from 19 residues. CDR1 is SGHRS, CDR2 YFSETQ, per germline. The CDR3 DNA reads TGCGCCAGCACCCTTGGGACTAGCGGGGCGCTACCCTCCTACAATGAGCAGTTCTTC. Its protein product is CASTLGTSGALPSYNEQFF. Using reference TRBV5-1 and TRBJ2-1 for the parts outside the CDR3, the full variable domain is KAGVTQTPRYLIKTRGQQVTLSCSPISGHRSVSWYQQTPGQGLQFLFEYFSETQRNKGNFPGRFSGRQFSNSRSEMNVSTLELGDSALYLCASTLGTSGALPSYNEQFFGPGTRLTVL.

This clonotype was counted ten times or more. The chain employs TRBV6-2 or TRBV6-3 and TRBJ2-7, with D unclear. This CDR3 has 13 residues. Germline V gives CDR1 MNHEY, CDR2 SVGEGT. V gave up 4 bases and J gave up 2 bases, with 9 bases separating them. As DNA, the CDR3 is TGTGCCAGCAGTTTTCACAGTCCCTACGAGCAGTACTTC. The encoded protein is CASSFHSPYEQYF.

The gene calls are TRBV13 and TRBJ1-1, with TRBD1 as a possible D gene (6 bases). Germline V gene data show CDR1 as PRHDT and CDR2 as FYEKMQ (reference sequence). CDR3 length equals 13 residues. V gave up 3 bases and J gave up 7 bases, with 12 bases separating them. The CDR3 coding sequence is TGTGCCAGCAGCTTCGACAGGCGGCATGAAGCTTTCTTT. Protein product: CASSFDRRHEAFF. Combining the CDR3 with reference TRBV13 and TRBJ1-1 gives the whole variable domain AAGVIQSPRHLIKEKRETATLKCYPIPRHDTVYWYQQGPGQDPQFLISFYEKMQSDKGSIPDRFSAQQFSDYHSELNMSSLELGDSALYFCASSFDRRHEAFFGQGTRLTVV.

This rearrangement joins TRBV7-8 to TRBJ1-2, with D uncertain. This CDR3 contains 12 residues. Germline lookup yields CDR1 SGHVS and CDR2 FQNEAQ. V lost 2 bases and J 10 bases, leaving 11 bases between the germline ends. This CDR3 reads CASSLFGRIYTF. Here the CDR3 DNA reads TGTGCCAGCAGCTTATTTGGGCGGATCTACACCTTC.

The chain has TRBV10-3 and TRBJ2-1; 9 nucleotides align to TRBD1. V trimming: 2 bases; J trimming: 9 bases; junction bases outside the gene matches: 11. Germline CDR1 and CDR2: ENHRY and SYGVKD. The CDR3 runs 16 residues. The CDR3 DNA sequence: TGTGCCATCAGTGAGCCCGGACAGGGGAAGGATGGTGAGCAGTTCTTC. It codes for CAISEPGQGKDGEQFF.

There are a few counts of this clonotype. The chain combines TRBV7-6 with TRBJ2-4, with a tentative D call TRBD1 (6 bases). The better agreement between TRBJ2-7 and the DNA end casts doubt on the J call. Per the germline V gene, CDR1 is SGHVS and CDR2 is FNYEAQ. This CDR3 contains 16 residues. The CDR3 loop is CASSLGLTQGQHEQYF. Written as DNA, the CDR3 is TGTGCCAGCAGCTTAGGCCTGACCCAGGGGCAGCACGAGCAGTACTTC.

Only one count was recorded for this clonotype. CDR3 in amino acids: CASSYRTDQETQYF. CDR3 in DNA: TGTGCCAGCAGTTACCGGACAGATCAAGAGACCCAGTACTTC. The rearrangement uses TRBV6-5 and TRBJ2-5; perhaps TRBD1 as D (6 bases). The ends were cut back, 2 bases at V and 2 bases at J, with 9 bases in the middle. This CDR3 is built from 14 residues. Per the germline V gene, CDR1 is MNHEY and CDR2 is SVGAGI.

This clonotype was seen a single time. The chain employs TRBV29-1 and TRBJ1-4; D possibly corresponds to TRBD1 (5 bases). The germline V gene encodes CDR1 SQVTM and CDR2 ANQGSEA. The CDR3 spans 13 residues. Between the trimmed V and J ends, which lost 5 bases and 3 bases, there was a span of 10 bases. Written as DNA, the CDR3 is TGCAGCGTTCGCGGGACGCCTAATGAAAAACTGTTTTTT. It specifies CSVRGTPNEKLFF. Using reference TRBV29-1 and TRBJ1-4 for the parts outside the CDR3, the full variable domain is SAVISQKPSRDICQRGTSLTIQCQVDSQVTMMFWYRQQPGQSLTLIATANQGSEATYESGFVIDKFPISRPNLTFSTLTVSNMSPEDSSIYLCSVRGTPNEKLFFGSGTQLSVL.

This clonotype has more than one count but fewer than ten. The chain carries TRBV7-9 and TRBJ1-1; 12 bases map to TRBD1. J lost 5 bases, V lost 8 bases, and 9 bases had no gene match. This CDR3 is 15 amino acids long. Germline lookup yields CDR1 SEHNR and CDR2 FQNEAQ (reference sequence). The CDR3 sequence: CASGWGQGARTEAFF. For the CDR3, the DNA is TGTGCCAGCGGATGGGGACAGGGGGCGAGGACTGAAGCTTTCTTT.

This clonotype was counted a few times. The rearrangement links TRBV7-9 to TRBJ2-4, with 11 bases identical to TRBD1. With 5 bases clipped from V and 1 base from J, the junction kept 7 bases outside the gene matches. Germline assignment: CDR1 SEHNR and CDR2 FQNEAQ (reference sequence). CDR3 size: 17 residues. CDR3 nucleotides: TGTGCCAGCAGCCCAGGACAGGGGGCTATGGCCAAAAACATTCAGTACTTC. This translates into CASSPGQGAMAKNIQYF. Looking up the rest from reference TRBV7-9 and TRBJ2-4 gives the full variable domain: DTGVSQNPRHKITKRGQNVTFRCDPISEHNRLYWYRQTLGQGPEFLTYFQNEAQLEKSRLLSDRFSAERPKGSFSTLEIQRTEQGDSAMYLCASSPGQGAMAKNIQYFGAGTRLSVL.

This clonotype was seen a handful of times. This chain uses TRBV4-3 with TRBJ1-1; D not resolved. The CDR3 loop spans 14 amino acids. CDR1 and CDR2 from the germline V gene are LGHNA and YSLEER. Trimming pared 4 bases from V and 4 bases from J, leaving 13 bases between. CDR3 sequence: CASSRLELGTEAFF. In DNA, the CDR3 is TGCGCCAGCAGCCGACTAGAACTGGGCACTGAAGCTTTCTTT.

The chain has TRBV3-1 and TRBJ2-7; no clear D gene. The CDR3 loop spans 15 amino acids. Trimming removed 2 bases from V and 2 bases from J, with 13 bases in between. Germline V gives CDR1 LGHDT, CDR2 YNNKEL (reference sequence). The CDR3 bases are TGTGCCAGCAGCCAAATCAGCGCCGGGCCCTACGAGCAGTACTTC. This sequence encodes CASSQISAGPYEQYF.

This chain uses TRBV2 with TRBJ2-7, with D perhaps TRBD2 (6 bases). The germline V gene encodes CDR1 SNHLY and CDR2 FYNNEI. The CDR3 is made up of 12 amino acids. V gave up 6 bases and J gave up 4 bases, with 10 bases separating them. The DNA of the CDR3 is TGTGCCAGCAGACTAGCCTTTTACGAGCAGTACTTC. Translating gives CASRLAFYEQYF.

The chain recombines TRBV6-2 or TRBV6-3 with TRBJ2-7; D perhaps matches TRBD2 (5 bases). Trimming took 6 bases from V and 2 from J, leaving 11 bases between them. This CDR3 is 13 amino acids long. Germline values: CDR1 MNHEY, CDR2 SVGEGT. CDR3 loop: CASSWTDTYEQYF. DNA of the CDR3: TGTGCCAGCAGCTGGACTGATACCTACGAGCAGTACTTC.

This rearrangement joins TRBV12-3 or TRBV12-4 to TRBJ1-5; the D gene is possibly TRBD1 (6 bases). This CDR3 has 16 amino acids. Trimming removed 5 bases from V and 0 bases from J, with 14 bases in between. The CDR3 region is CASSRQEIYSNQPQHF. CDR3 nucleotides: TGTGCCAGCAGTCGACAGGAAATTTATAGCAATCAGCCCCAGCATTTT.

V usage is TRBV7-3 and J usage is TRBJ2-3; 7 bases agree with TRBD2. With V trimmed by 5 bases and J by 0 bases, 11 bases remained unmatched. CDR3 size: 17 residues. Germline CDR1 is SGHTA and CDR2 is FQGTGA. The CDR3 DNA reads as TGTGCCAGCAGCCCCAAACTAGCGCCGTATAGCACAGATACGCAGTATTTT. Protein product: CASSPKLAPYSTDTQYF.

V usage is TRBV4-3 and J usage is TRBJ2-3; TRBD2 agrees at 12 bases. From germline, CDR1 is LGHNA and CDR2 YSLEER. This CDR3 region has 16 residues. V lost 1 base to trimming and J lost 6 bases; unmatched junction nucleotides: 5. The CDR3 DNA is TGCGCCAGCAGCCAAGGGCTAGCGGGGGGGTTGGATACGCAGTATTTT. Translating gives CASSQGLAGGLDTQYF.

The chain employs TRBV4-1 and TRBJ2-7; 10 nucleotides agree with TRBD2. The CDR3 covers 15 residues. Trimming cost V 3 bases and J 3 bases; bases outside gene matches: 5. CDR1 MGHRA and CDR2 YSYEKL come from the germline V gene. The CDR3 DNA reads as TGCGCCAGCAGCCACTACACTAGCGGGGACTACGAGCAGTACTTC. Its translation: CASSHYTSGDYEQYF.

This clonotype has a handful of counts. The chain carries TRBV9 and TRBJ2-3; D may be TRBD2 (6 bases). With 4 bases removed from V and 2 bases from J, the gap between germline ends came to 11 bases. The CDR3 length is 14 residues. Germline V gene lookup returns CDR1 SGDLS and CDR2 YYNGEE. CDR3 sequence: CASSYGTYTDTQYF. CDR3 in DNA: TGTGCCAGCAGCTACGGGACTTACACAGATACGCAGTATTTT.

This clonotype was counted only a few times. The V call is TRBV5-1, the J call TRBJ2-7, with D tentatively TRBD1 (6 bases). CDR1 SGHRS and CDR2 YFSETQ come from the germline V gene. The CDR3 is made up of 15 amino acids. V gave up 1 base and J gave up 3 bases, with 14 bases separating them. CDR3 protein: CASSLRGGRGYEQYF. Written as DNA, the CDR3 is TGCGCCAGCAGCTTGCGGGGCGGCAGGGGCTACGAGCAGTACTTC.

J is TRBJ2-3 and V is TRBV2, with a possible D match to TRBD2 (6 bases). This CDR3 is built from 12 residues. The V and J ends lost 8 bases and 5 bases respectively, with 11 bases between them. Germline loops: CDR1 SNHLY, CDR2 FYNNEI. CDR3 in amino acids: CASRESGDTQYF. The CDR3 DNA is TGTGCCAGCCGGGAGTCTGGAGATACGCAGTATTTT.

The chain combines TRBV13 with TRBJ1-1; 10 nucleotides align to TRBD1. Germline trimming cut 4 bases from V and 3 bases from J; bases unmatched to any gene: 8. CDR1 and CDR2 from the germline V gene are PRHDT and FYEKMQ (reference sequence). The CDR3 length is 16 residues. The CDR3 coding sequence is TGTGCCAGCAGCTCCAGGACAGGGGGGATTGACACTGAAGCTTTCTTT. This codes for CASSSRTGGIDTEAFF.

The rearrangement uses TRBV7-9 and TRBJ2-1, with 8 bases matching TRBD1. The germline V gene has CDR1 SEHNR and CDR2 FQNEAQ (reference sequence). Trimming took 5 bases from V and 3 from J; bases not matched to a gene: 12. The CDR3 is made up of 17 amino acids. The CDR3 region is CASSPDRGTPLYNEQFF. CDR3 DNA sequence: TGTGCCAGCAGCCCCGACAGGGGAACCCCACTCTACAATGAGCAGTTCTTC.

This clonotype turned up a few times. The rearrangement uses TRBV10-3 and TRBJ1-2, with a tentative D call TRBD1 (6 bases). V was pared by 2 bases and J by 8 bases, with 15 bases between. Germline assignment: CDR1 ENHRY and CDR2 SYGVKD. This CDR3 is 14 amino acids long. The chain's CDR3 is CAISEGDRISGYTF. DNA for the CDR3: TGTGCCATCAGTGAGGGAGACAGGATTAGCGGCTACACCTTC.

This clonotype was detected only a few times. This chain uses TRBV12-3 or TRBV12-4 with TRBJ2-7; a possible D gene is TRBD2 (5 bases). The CDR3 covers 13 residues. V lost 3 bases, J lost 6 bases, and 12 bases lay in between. This CDR3 reads CASSFGLRGEQYF. As DNA, the CDR3 is TGTGCCAGCAGTTTTGGTCTCCGGGGCGAGCAGTACTTC.

This clonotype was seen a few times. The chain couples TRBV20-1 to TRBJ1-1; D not resolved. The CDR3 loop spans 12 amino acids. V lost 3 bases and J 1 base, leaving 6 bases between the germline ends. Germline CDR1 reads DFQATT; CDR2 reads SNEGSKA (reference sequence). The CDR3 DNA reads as TGCAGTGCTAGCGGCACGAACACTGAAGCTTTCTTT. Translated: CSASGTNTEAFF.

This clonotype appeared a few times. CDR3: CATARSTDTQYF. CDR3 nucleotides: TGTGCCACTGCTCGAAGCACAGATACGCAGTATTTT. The chain carries TRBV24-1 and TRBJ2-3; the D is unclear. V lost 10 bases and J 0 bases, leaving 7 bases between the germline ends. Per the germline V gene, CDR1 is KGHDR and CDR2 is SFDVKD. CDR3 length: 12 residues.